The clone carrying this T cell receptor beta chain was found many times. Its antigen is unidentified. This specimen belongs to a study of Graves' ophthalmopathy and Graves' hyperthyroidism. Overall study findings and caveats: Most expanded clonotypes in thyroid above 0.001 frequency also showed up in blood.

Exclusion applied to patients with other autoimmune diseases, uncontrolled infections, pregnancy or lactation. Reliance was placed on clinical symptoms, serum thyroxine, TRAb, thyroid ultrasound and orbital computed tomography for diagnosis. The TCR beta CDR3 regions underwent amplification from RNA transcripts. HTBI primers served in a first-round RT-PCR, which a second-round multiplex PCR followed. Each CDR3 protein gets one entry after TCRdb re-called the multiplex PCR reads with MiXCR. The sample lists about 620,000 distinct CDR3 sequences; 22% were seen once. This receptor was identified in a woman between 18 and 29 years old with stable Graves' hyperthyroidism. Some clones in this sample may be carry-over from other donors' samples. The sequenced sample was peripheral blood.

The CDR3 DNA reads TGTGCCAGCAGCTTTCAGGGTGGCGGGGAGCTGTTTTTT. Its translation is CASSFQGGGELFF. The chain is built from TRBV7-3 and TRBJ2-2; a weak D match, TRBD1 (5 bases). V was trimmed by 3 bases and J by 7 bases, leaving 9 bases between them. The germline V gene has CDR1 SGHTA and CDR2 FQGTGA. This CDR3 has 13 residues. Full variable domain (remainder filled in from reference TRBV7-3 and TRBJ2-2): GAGVSQTPSNKVTEKGKYVELRCDPISGHTALYWYRQSLGQGPEFLIYFQGTGAADDSGLPNDRFFAVRPEGSVSTLKIQRTERGDSAVYLCASSFQGGGELFFGEGSRLTVL.